This T cell receptor (beta chain) stems from a study of molecular identifiers for immune sequencing clone quantification. Libraries of bulk TCR were made by previously described methods (with listed TCR primers). TCRdb called the PCR reads again in MiXCR, with one record for every CDR3 protein. The sample lists around 300,000 distinct CDR3 sequences; roughly a quarter were seen once. The CDR3 extends over 15 amino acids. The V segment lost 6 bases and the J segment 5 bases; nucleotides outside the gene matches: 9. The chain combines TRBV12-3 or TRBV12-4 with TRBJ2-3, with 9 bases aligning to TRBD2. This TCR came from a human donor in good health. Some libraries in this study had Jurkat cell RNA spiked in. The sequenced material came from naive CD8+ T cells from blood, with Jurkat cell RNA spiked in. This sample's subset: FACS-sorted CD8+CD4-CCR7+CD45RA+ naive T cells. The CDR3 here is CASSATSGRIDTQYF. DNA of the CDR3: TGTGCCAGCAGCGCCACTAGCGGGCGGATAGATACGCAGTATTTT.